In this sample, the clone carrying this TCR beta chain turned up once. This CDR3 contains 13 residues. Germline V gives CDR1 SGHDN, CDR2 FVKESK. V was cut by 3 bases and J by 3 bases, with 8 bases left in between. The data were taken from a study of CD8+CD57+ T cells in acquired aplastic anemia. Study-wide context: Sorting CD4+ and CD8+ cells gave DNA averaging approximately 3 ug.

By flow cytometry, patients selected for sequencing had shown an expansion of CD8+CD57+ cells. Genomic DNA acted as the template from which TCR beta VDJ combination and CDR3 sequence profiling were carried out. TCRdb reanalysed the reads using MiXCR and keeps one entry per CDR3 protein. The top ten clones hold roughly 61% of a sample with around 210,000 distinct CDR3 sequences, about 62% of them seen once. This chain joins TRBV14 and TRBJ2-5, with D perhaps TRBD1 or TRBD2 (5 bases each). This receptor was taken from a human donor with aplastic anemia. The sequenced sample consisted of sorted CD4+, CD8+, or CD8+CD57+ T cells (not recorded which) from PBMCs. CDR3 nucleotide sequence: TGTGCCAGCAGCCACTGGGGGAAAGAGACCCAGTACTTC. Protein: CASSHWGKETQYF. Full variable domain (outside the CDR3, taken from reference TRBV14 and TRBJ2-5): EAGVTQFPSHSVIEKGQTVTLRCDPISGHDNLYWYRRVMGKEIKFLLHFVKESKQDESGMPNNRFLAERTGGTYSTLKVQPAELEDSGVYFCASSHWGKETQYFGPGTRLLVL.